The 15 T cell receptor beta chains below come from one sample, sequenced in a study of blood T cell repertoires in COVID-19. Measured with immunoSEQ multiplex PCR; TCRdb has only the in-frame clones, and not every one. Of about 150,000 clones in the sample, around four fifths were seen once. The sequenced sample consisted of PBMCs or T cells enriched from blood (not recorded which). Receptor source: a woman aged 35 to 49 who had recovered from COVID-19.

J is TRBJ1-6 and V is TRBV3-1 (or the pseudogene TRBV3-2); D unresolved. The V and J ends lost 1 base and 13 bases respectively, with 20 bases between them. CDR1 and CDR2 (germline): LGHDT, YNNKEL (reference sequence). The CDR3 contains 16 residues. The CDR3 region has the DNA TGTGCCAGCAGCCAAGGGCGGGCAGACCGGGGTATGCCCCTCCACTTT. It encodes CASSQGRADRGMPLHF.

The CDR3 here is CASSQSGRSIQYF. Here the CDR3 DNA reads TGTGCCAGCAGCCAGTCAGGGCGTAGCATTCAGTACTTC. The chain joins TRBV14 to TRBJ2-4, with D possibly matching TRBD1 (5 bases). V shed 3 bases and J shed 9 bases, with 12 bases lying between them. The CDR3 covers 13 residues. The germline gives CDR1 SGHDN, CDR2 FVKESK.

This clone was seen a few times. The chain uses TRBV5-6 and TRBJ1-1, with 7 bases identical to TRBD1. V shed 0 bases and J 11 bases; nucleotides not matched to a gene: 7. CDR3 length: 13 residues. Germline CDR1 reads SGHDT; CDR2 reads YYEEEE. This CDR3 reads CASSLGGGEGAFF. As DNA, the CDR3 is TGTGCCAGCAGCTTGGGAGGGGGCGAAGGGGCTTTCTTT.

The rearrangement links TRBV7-9 to TRBJ2-7; a possible D gene is TRBD2 (6 bases). The CDR3 totals 15 residues. Germline V CDR1 and CDR2: SEHNR, FQNEAQ (reference sequence). Trimming took 7 bases from V and 7 from J, leaving 23 bases between them. The CDR3 region is CASISAGTSFVEQYF. CDR3 coding DNA: TGTGCCAGCATCTCCGCAGGGACTTCGTTTGTTGAGCAGTACTTC.

The V call is TRBV7-7, the J call TRBJ2-1; TRBD2 matches at 7 bases. CDR3 size: 15 residues. Trimming removed 3 bases from V and 2 bases from J; junction bases left unmatched: 4. Germline CDR1 and CDR2: SSHAT and FNYEAQ (reference sequence). The CDR3 nucleotides are TGTGCCAGCAGCTTGGGCGGGAGCGCCTACAATGAGCAGTTCTTC. As protein: CASSLGGSAYNEQFF. Full variable domain (remainder filled in from reference TRBV7-7 and TRBJ2-1): GAGVSQSPRYKVTKRGQDVTLRCDPISSHATLYWYQQALGQGPEFLTYFNYEAQPDKSGLPSDRFSAERPEGSISTLTIQRTEQRDSAMYRCASSLGGSAYNEQFFGPGTRLTVL.

The J gene is TRBJ2-7, the V gene TRBV5-1, with 8 bases matching TRBD2. CDR3 size: 16 residues. With V trimmed by 5 bases and J by 3 bases, 13 bases remained unmatched. Germline CDR1 is SGHRS and CDR2 is YFSETQ. Here the CDR3 DNA reads TGCGCCAGCAGGCAGCATCTGAGCGGGGGCTTCTACGAGCAGTACTTC. It yields the protein CASRQHLSGGFYEQYF.

The chain uses TRBV4-1 and TRBJ2-3; D unclear. The ends were cut back, 2 bases at V and 0 bases at J, with 9 bases in the middle. The CDR3 consists of 15 residues. CDR1 MGHRA and CDR2 YSYEKL come from the germline V gene. CDR3 in amino acids: CASSQSAISTDTQYF. The CDR3 region has the DNA TGCGCCAGCAGCCAATCAGCGATAAGCACAGATACGCAGTATTTT.

V gene TRBV11-2 combines with J gene TRBJ2-5; a weak D match, TRBD2 (5 bases). V lost 5 bases to trimming and J lost 4 bases, with 11 bases between them. Germline CDR1 and CDR2: SGHAT and FQNNGV. The CDR3 is made up of 13 amino acids. The CDR3 here is CASSPPGSETQYF. In nucleotides, the CDR3 is TGTGCCAGCAGCCCGCCGGGGTCAGAGACCCAGTACTTC.

V is TRBV3-1 (or the pseudogene TRBV3-2) and J is TRBJ1-1; possible D gene TRBD1, 6 bases. CDR3 length: 14 amino acids. V was pared by 2 bases and J by 11 bases, with 18 bases between. Germline V gene lookup returns CDR1 LGHDT and CDR2 YNNKEL (reference sequence). The CDR3 loop is CASSQSPQQGTAFF. As DNA, the CDR3 is TGTGCCAGCAGCCAATCCCCTCAACAGGGCACGGCTTTCTTT.

The chain joins TRBV4-1 to TRBJ1-5, with 8 bases fitting TRBD1. V trimming: 1 base; J trimming: 5 bases; junction bases outside the gene matches: 4. Germline V gene sequence: CDR1 MGHRA, CDR2 YSYEKL. There are 15 residues in the CDR3. CDR3 in amino acids: CASSQGTGPYQPQHF. The DNA for the CDR3 is TGCGCCAGCAGCCAAGGGACAGGGCCATATCAGCCCCAGCATTTT.

This chain connects TRBV5-5 to TRBJ2-2; 8 bases are shared with TRBD1. The CDR3 runs to 16 residues. Unmatched junction bases numbered 11, after V lost 4 bases and J lost 6 bases. Germline V lookup: CDR1 SGHKS, CDR2 YYEKEE (reference sequence). The CDR3 protein is CASSLLDREAAGELFF. The CDR3 DNA is TGTGCCAGCAGCCTTTTGGACAGGGAGGCCGCCGGGGAGCTGTTTTTT. Supplemented by reference TRBV5-5 and TRBJ2-2, the full variable domain reads DAGVTQSPTHLIKTRGQQVTLRCSPISGHKSVSWYQQVLGQGPQFIFQYYEKEERGRGNFPDRFSARQFPNYSSELNVNALLLGDSALYLCASSLLDREAAGELFFGEGSRLTVL.

The V gene is TRBV24-1, the J gene TRBJ2-5, with D unclear. This CDR3 is built from 13 residues. Germline lookup yields CDR1 KGHDR and CDR2 SFDVKD. With 6 bases removed from V and 2 bases from J, the gap between germline ends came to 9 bases. In nucleotides, the CDR3 is TGTGCCACCAGTCAGGCCGGACAAGAGACCCAGTACTTC. Residues: CATSQAGQETQYF.

The chain combines TRBV5-1 with TRBJ1-2, with D possibly being TRBD1 (5 bases). Trimming pared 0 bases from V and 6 bases from J, leaving 15 bases between. The length of the CDR3 is 15 residues. CDR1 is SGHRS and CDR2 is YFSETQ in the germline V gene. In DNA, the CDR3 is TGCGCCAGCAGCTTGGACCCGGGACTCCTGGATGGCTACACCTTC. Translation gives CASSLDPGLLDGYTF.

In its sample, this clone was seen once. This rearrangement joins TRBV10-3 to TRBJ2-3; tentatively, D is TRBD2 (6 bases). This CDR3 region has 14 residues. Trimming stripped 6 bases from V and 0 bases from J, with 10 bases between. Germline CDR1 ENHRY, CDR2 SYGVKD. CDR3 DNA sequence: TGTGCCATCAGGCTAGCGTCTAGCACAGATACGCAGTATTTT. Its protein is CAIRLASSTDTQYF.

The chain carries TRBV19 and TRBJ1-4, with 7 bases fitting TRBD1. CDR3 length equals 14 residues. Germline V gene data show CDR1 as LNHDA and CDR2 as SQIVND (reference sequence). V shed 4 bases, J shed 3 bases, and the junction held 2 bases outside the gene matches. DNA for the CDR3: TGTGCCAGTAGTACGACAGGGTCTAATGAAAAACTGTTTTTT. This sequence encodes CASSTTGSNEKLFF.